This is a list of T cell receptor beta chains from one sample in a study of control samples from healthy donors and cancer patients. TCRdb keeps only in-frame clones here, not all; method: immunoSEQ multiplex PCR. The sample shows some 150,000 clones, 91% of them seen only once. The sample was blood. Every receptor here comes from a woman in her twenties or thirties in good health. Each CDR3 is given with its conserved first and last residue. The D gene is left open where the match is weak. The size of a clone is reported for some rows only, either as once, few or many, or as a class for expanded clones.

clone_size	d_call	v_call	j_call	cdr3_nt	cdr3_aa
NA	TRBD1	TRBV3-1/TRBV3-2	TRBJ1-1	TGTGCCAGCAGCCATCGCCAGGGGGCCACTGAAGCTTTCTTT	CASSHRQGATEAFF
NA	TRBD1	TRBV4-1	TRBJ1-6	TGCGCCAGCAGCCGCGGGACAGGGGTAAAAAATTCACCCCTCCACTTT	CASSRGTGVKNSPLHF
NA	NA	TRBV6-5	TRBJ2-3	TGTGCCAGCAGTACCCGGACAGCTAGCACAGATACGCAGTATTTT	CASSTRTASTDTQYF
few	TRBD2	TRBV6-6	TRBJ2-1	TGTGCCAGCAGTTACTCGTGGGAGGGAGGGAATGAGCAGTTCTTC	CASSYSWEGGNEQFF
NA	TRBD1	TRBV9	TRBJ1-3	TGTGCCAGCAGCCCCCGGACAGGGAGCTCTGGAAACACCATATATTTT	CASSPRTGSSGNTIYF
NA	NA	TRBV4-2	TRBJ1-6	TGTGCCAGCAGCCTACGACAGGCGGAGAATTCACCCCTCCACTTT	CASSLRQAENSPLHF
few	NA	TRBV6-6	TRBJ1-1	TGTGCCAGCAGTTATCGGGCAGGGGAAGCTTTCTTT	CASSYRAGEAFF
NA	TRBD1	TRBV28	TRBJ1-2	TGTGCCAGCAGTTTAGGACAGGGGGCCTATGGCTACACCTTC	CASSLGQGAYGYTF
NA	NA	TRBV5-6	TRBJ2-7	TGTGCCAGCAGCTTGGACAGGGATGGCGAGCAGTACTTC	CASSLDRDGEQYF
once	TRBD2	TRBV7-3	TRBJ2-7	TGTGCCAGCAGCGTAAGCGGGGGGACCTACGAGCAGTACTTC	CASSVSGGTYEQYF
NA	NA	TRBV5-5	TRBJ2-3	TGTGCCAGCAGCTTGCAGTTCACAGATACGCAGTATTTT	CASSLQFTDTQYF
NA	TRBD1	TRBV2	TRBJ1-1	TGTGCCAGCAGGACCGGACAGGGGGTTGAAGCTTTCTTT	CASRTGQGVEAFF
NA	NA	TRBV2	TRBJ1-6	TGTGCCAGCAGTGAAGCCCGGGCCTATAATTCACCCCTCCACTTT	CASSEARAYNSPLHF
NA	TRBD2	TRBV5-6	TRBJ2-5	TGTGCCAGCAGGGAGACTAGCGGGGGGGAGACCCAGTACTTC	CASRETSGGETQYF
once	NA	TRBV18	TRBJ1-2	TGTGCCAGCTCGCGACTTCAGGATGGCTACACCTTC	CASSRLQDGYTF
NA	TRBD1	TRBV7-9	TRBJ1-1	TGTGCCAGCAGCGACAGGGTTCCGAGCACTGAAGCTTTCTTT	CASSDRVPSTEAFF
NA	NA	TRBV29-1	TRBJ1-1	TGCAGCGTTTCAGGGGCGGGCGACACTGAAGCTTTCTTT	CSVSGAGDTEAFF
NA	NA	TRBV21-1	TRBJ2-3	TGTGCCAGCAGCAAAATCTATCTAGCGGGAGATACGCAGTATTTT	CASSKIYLAGDTQYF
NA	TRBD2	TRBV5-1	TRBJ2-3	TGCGCCACCGGACTAGCGGGGGGGGTCACAGATACGCAGTATTTT	CATGLAGGVTDTQYF
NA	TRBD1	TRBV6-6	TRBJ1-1	TGTGCCAGCAGTTACGGGGGACAGGGGAACACTGAAGCTTTCTTT	CASSYGGQGNTEAFF
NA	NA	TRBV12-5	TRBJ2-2	TGTGCTAGTGGTTTGGGGACCCCCGCCACCGGGGAGCTGTTTTTT	CASGLGTPATGELFF
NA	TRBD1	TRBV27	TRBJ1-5	TGTGCCAGCAGTTCCCGGACAGGAGCTAATAGCAATCAGCCCCAGCATTTT	CASSSRTGANSNQPQHF
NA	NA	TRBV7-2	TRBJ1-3	TGTGCCAGCAGCGTAGGGGGGGGAGGCCCTGGAAACACCATATATTTT	CASSVGGGGPGNTIYF
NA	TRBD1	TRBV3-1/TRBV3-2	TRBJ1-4	TGTGTCAGCAGCCTTATGGACAGGGCGGCTAATGAAAAACTGTTTTTT	CVSSLMDRAANEKLFF